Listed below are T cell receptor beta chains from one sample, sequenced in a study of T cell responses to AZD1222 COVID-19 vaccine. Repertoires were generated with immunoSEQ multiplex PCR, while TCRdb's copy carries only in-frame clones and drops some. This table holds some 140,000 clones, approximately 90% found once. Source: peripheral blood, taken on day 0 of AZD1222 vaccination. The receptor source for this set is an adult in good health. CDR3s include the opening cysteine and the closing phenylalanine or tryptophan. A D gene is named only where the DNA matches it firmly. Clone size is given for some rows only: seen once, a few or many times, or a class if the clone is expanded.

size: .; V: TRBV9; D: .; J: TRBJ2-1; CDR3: CASSVGVEQFF; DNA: TGTGCCAGCAGCGTAGGGGTTGAGCAGTTCTTC
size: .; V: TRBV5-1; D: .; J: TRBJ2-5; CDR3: CASSFTDTQYF; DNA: TGCGCCAGCAGCTTTACTGATACCCAGTACTTC
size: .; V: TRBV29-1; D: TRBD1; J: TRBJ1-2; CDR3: CSVEAGGYGYTF; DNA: TGCAGCGTTGAGGCAGGGGGCTATGGCTACACCTTC
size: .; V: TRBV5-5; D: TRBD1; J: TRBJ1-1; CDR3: CASSSTGGGVWVTEAFF; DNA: TGTGCCAGCAGCTCCACCGGAGGGGGCGTCTGGGTGACTGAAGCTTTCTTT
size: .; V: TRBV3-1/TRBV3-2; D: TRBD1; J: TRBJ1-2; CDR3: CASSQATEGQGPGTF; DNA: TGTGCCAGCAGCCAGGCAACGGAGGGACAGGGGCCGGGTACCTTC
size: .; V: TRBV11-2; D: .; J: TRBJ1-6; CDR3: CASSFPNSPLHF; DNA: TGTGCCAGCAGCTTCCCCAATTCACCCCTCCACTTT
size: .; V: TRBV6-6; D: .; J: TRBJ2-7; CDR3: CATKGGSGEQYF; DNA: TGTGCCACCAAGGGGGGAAGTGGCGAGCAGTACTTC
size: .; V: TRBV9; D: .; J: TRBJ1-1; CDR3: CASSVAGGGVVEAFF; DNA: TGTGCCAGCAGCGTAGCTGGGGGGGGAGTGGTTGAAGCTTTCTTT
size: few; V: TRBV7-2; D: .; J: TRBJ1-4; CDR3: CASSFRAFNEKLFF; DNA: TGTGCCAGCAGCTTCCGGGCCTTTAATGAAAAACTGTTTTTT
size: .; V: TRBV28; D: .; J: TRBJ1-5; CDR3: CASSLPFRGPQHF; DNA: TGTGCCAGCAGTTTACCGTTCCGCGGCCCCCAGCATTTT
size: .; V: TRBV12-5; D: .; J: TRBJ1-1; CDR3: CASGLENTEAFF; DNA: TGTGCTAGTGGTTTAGAGAACACTGAAGCTTTCTTT